The clone carrying this T cell receptor beta chain was seen ten or more times. What it binds is not known. The sample originates from a study of Graves' ophthalmopathy and Graves' hyperthyroidism. Background on the study: Peripheral blood (taken before any treatment) was collected at initial diagnosis.

A diagnosis was made from clinical symptoms together with serum thyroxine, TRAb, thyroid ultrasound and orbital computed tomography. PBMCs stemmed from over 8.5 ml of fresh peripheral blood. Findings and caveats of the study: Sensitivity reached approximately 85% and specificity roughly 76% for a 13-signature model separating ophthalmopathy from stable hyperthyroidism.

V was pared by 5 bases and J by 0 bases, with 13 bases between. Looked up from germline, CDR1 is SGHTA and CDR2 is FQGNSA. The CDR3 totals 15 residues. RNA transcripts were the template, and TCR beta CDR3 regions were amplified from them. HTBI primers served in a first-round RT-PCR, which a second-round multiplex PCR followed. From the multiplex PCR reads, TCRdb called clonotypes with MiXCR, one entry per CDR3 protein. This sample has around 400,000 distinct CDR3 sequences; roughly 18% occur once, and the top ten carry 1.5% to 2%. The V call is TRBV7-2, the J call TRBJ1-1; no definite D call. The receptor was isolated from a woman aged 18-29 years with Graves' ophthalmopathy. Sequenced material: peripheral blood. The CDR3 bases are TGTGCCAGCAGCCCCCCCGGGCGGATGAACACTGAAGCTTTCTTT. This gives the protein CASSPPGRMNTEAFF.